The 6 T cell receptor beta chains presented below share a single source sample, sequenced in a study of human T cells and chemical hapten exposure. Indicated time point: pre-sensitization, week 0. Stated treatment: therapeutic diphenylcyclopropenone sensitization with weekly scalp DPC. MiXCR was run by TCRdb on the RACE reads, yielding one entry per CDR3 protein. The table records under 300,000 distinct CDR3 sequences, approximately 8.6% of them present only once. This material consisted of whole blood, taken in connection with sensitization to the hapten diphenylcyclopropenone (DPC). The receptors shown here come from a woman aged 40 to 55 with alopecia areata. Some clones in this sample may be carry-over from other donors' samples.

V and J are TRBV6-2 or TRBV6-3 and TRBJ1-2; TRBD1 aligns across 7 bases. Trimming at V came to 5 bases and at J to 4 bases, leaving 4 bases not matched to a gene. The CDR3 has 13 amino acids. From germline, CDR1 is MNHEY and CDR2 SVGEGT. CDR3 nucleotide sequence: TGTGCCAGCAGTGACGGACAGGCCTATGGCTACACCTTC. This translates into CASSDGQAYGYTF.

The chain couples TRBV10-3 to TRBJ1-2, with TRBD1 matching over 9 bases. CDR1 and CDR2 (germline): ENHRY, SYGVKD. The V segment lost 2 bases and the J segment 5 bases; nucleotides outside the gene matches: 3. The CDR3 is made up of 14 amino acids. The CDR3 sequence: CAISERGQGYGYTF. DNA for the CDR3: TGTGCCATCAGTGAGAGAGGACAGGGGTATGGCTACACCTTC.

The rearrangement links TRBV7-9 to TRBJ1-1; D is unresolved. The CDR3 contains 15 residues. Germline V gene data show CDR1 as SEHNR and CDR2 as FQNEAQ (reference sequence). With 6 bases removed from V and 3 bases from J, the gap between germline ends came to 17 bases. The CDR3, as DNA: TGTGCCAGCAGATCCGGGCCTCAAAGGGACACTGAAGCTTTCTTT. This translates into CASRSGPQRDTEAFF.

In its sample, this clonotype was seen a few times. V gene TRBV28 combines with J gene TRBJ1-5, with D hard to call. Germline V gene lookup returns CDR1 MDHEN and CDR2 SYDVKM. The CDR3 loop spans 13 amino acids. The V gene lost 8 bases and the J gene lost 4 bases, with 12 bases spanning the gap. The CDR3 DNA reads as TGTGCCAGCGGGCCACATTTAAATCAGCCCCAGCATTTT. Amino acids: CASGPHLNQPQHF.

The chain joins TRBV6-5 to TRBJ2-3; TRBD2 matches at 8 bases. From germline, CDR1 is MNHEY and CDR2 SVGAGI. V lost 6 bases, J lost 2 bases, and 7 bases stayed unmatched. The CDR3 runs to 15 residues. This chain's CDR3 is CASSGGAGATDTQYF. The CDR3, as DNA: TGTGCCAGCAGCGGGGGAGCGGGAGCCACAGATACGCAGTATTTT.

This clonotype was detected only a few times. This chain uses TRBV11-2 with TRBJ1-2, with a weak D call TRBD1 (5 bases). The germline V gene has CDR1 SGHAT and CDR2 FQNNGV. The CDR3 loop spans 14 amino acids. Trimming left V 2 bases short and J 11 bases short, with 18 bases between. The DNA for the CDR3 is TGTGCCAGCAGCTTACGGCAGACCCAGACAGAGTACACCTTC. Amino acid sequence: CASSLRQTQTEYTF.